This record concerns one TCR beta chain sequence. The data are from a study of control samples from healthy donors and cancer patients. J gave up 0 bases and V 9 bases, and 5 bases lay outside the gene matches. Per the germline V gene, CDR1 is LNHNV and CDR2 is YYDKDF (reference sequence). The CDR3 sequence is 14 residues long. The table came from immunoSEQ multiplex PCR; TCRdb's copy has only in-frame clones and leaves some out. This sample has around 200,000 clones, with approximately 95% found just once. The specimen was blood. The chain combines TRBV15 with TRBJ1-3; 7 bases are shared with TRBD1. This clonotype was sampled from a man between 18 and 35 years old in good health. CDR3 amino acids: CATAQGSSGNTIYF. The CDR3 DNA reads TGTGCCACGGCACAGGGGAGCTCTGGAAACACCATATATTTT.